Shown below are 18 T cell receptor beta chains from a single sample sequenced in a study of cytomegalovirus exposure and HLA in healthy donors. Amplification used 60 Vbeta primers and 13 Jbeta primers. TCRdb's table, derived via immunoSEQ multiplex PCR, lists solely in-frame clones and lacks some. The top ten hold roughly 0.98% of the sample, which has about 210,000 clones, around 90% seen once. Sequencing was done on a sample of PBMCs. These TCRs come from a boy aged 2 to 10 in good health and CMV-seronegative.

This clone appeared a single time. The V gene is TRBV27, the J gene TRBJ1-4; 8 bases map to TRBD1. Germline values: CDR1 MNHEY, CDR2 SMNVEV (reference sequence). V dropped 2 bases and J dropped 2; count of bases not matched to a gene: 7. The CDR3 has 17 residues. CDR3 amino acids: CASSLRGQAGTNEKLFF. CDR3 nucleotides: TGTGCCAGCAGTTTAAGGGGACAGGCCGGGACTAATGAAAAACTGTTTTTT.

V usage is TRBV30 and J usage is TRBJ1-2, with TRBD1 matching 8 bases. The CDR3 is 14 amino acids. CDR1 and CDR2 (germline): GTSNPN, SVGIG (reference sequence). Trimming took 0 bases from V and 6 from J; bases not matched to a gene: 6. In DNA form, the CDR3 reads TGTGCCTGGAGTGTAGGGGGGACAGGTCATGGCTACACCTTC. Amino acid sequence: CAWSVGGTGHGYTF.

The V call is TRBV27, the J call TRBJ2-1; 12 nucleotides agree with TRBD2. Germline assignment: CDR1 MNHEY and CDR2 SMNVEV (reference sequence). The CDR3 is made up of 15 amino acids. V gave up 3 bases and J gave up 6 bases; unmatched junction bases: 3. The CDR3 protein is CASSFRTSGTNEQFF. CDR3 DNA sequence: TGTGCCAGCAGTTTTAGGACTAGCGGGACCAATGAGCAGTTCTTC.

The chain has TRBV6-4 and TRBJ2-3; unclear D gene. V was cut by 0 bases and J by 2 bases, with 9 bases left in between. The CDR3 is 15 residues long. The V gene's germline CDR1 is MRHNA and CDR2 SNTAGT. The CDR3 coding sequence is TGTGCCAGCAGTGACTCAAACCTCTACACAGATACGCAGTATTTT. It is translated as CASSDSNLYTDTQYF.

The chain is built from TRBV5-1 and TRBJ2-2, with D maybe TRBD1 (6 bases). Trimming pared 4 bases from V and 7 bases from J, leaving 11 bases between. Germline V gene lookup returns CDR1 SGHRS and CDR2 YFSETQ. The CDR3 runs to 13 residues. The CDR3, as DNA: TGCGCCAGCAGCCTCGACAGGAGCGGGGAGCTGTTTTTT. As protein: CASSLDRSGELFF.

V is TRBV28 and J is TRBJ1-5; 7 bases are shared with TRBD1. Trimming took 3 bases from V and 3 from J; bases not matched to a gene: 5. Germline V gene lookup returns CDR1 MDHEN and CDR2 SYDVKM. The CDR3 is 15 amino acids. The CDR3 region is CASSFPGQVNQPQHF. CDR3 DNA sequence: TGTGCCAGCAGTTTCCCAGGACAGGTCAATCAGCCCCAGCATTTT. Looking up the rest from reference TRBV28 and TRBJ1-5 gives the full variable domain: DVKVTQSSRYLVKRTGEKVFLECVQDMDHENMFWYRQDPGLGLRLIYFSYDVKMKEKGDIPEGYSVSREKKERFSLILESASTNQTSMYLCASSFPGQVNQPQHFGDGTRLSIL.

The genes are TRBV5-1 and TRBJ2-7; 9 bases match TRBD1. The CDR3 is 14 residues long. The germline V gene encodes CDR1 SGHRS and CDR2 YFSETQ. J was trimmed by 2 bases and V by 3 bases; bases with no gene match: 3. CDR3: CASSSGTGTYEQYF. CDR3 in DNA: TGCGCCAGCAGCTCAGGGACAGGGACCTACGAGCAGTACTTC.

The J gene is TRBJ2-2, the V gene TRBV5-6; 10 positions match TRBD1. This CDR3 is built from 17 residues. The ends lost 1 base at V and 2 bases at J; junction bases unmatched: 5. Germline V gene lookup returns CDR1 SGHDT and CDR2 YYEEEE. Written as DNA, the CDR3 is TGTGCCAGCAGCTTGTCCCGGGACAGGGGAAACACCGGGGAGCTGTTTTTT. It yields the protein CASSLSRDRGNTGELFF.

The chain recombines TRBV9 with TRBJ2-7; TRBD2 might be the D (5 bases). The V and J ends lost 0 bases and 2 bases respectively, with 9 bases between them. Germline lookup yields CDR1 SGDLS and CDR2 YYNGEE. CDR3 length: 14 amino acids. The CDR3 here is CASSVGLLPYEQYF. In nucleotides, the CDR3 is TGTGCCAGCAGCGTAGGACTACTCCCCTACGAGCAGTACTTC.

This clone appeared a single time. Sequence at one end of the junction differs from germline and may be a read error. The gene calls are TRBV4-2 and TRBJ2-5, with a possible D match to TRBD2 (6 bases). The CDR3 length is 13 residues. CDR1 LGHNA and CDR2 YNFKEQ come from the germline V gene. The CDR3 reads CASSQEGRETQYF. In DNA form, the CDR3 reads TGTGCCAGCAGTCAAGAAGGGAGGGAGACCCAGTACTTC.

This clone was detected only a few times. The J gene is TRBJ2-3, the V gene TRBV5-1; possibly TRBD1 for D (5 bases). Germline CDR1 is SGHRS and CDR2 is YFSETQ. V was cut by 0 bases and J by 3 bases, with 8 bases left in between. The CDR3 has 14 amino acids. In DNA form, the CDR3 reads TGCGCCAGCAGCTTGGGGGGCGGAACAGATACGCAGTATTTT. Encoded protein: CASSLGGGTDTQYF.

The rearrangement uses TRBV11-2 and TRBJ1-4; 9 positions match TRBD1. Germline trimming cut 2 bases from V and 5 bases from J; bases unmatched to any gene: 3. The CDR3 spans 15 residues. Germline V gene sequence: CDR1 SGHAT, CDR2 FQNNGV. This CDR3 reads CASSLTGTGNEKLFF. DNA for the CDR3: TGTGCCAGCAGCTTAACCGGGACAGGGAATGAAAAACTGTTTTTT.

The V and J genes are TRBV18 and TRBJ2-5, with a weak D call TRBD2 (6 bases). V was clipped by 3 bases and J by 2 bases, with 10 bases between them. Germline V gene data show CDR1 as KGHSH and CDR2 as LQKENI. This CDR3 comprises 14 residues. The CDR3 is CASSPSGLQETQYF. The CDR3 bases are TGTGCCAGCTCACCGAGCGGGTTGCAAGAGACCCAGTACTTC. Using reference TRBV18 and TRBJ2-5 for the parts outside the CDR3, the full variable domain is NAGVMQNPRHLVRRRGQEARLRCSPMKGHSHVYWYRQLPEEGLKFMVYLQKENIIDESGMPKERFSAEFPKEGPSILRIQQVVRGDSAAYFCASSPSGLQETQYFGPGTRLLVL.

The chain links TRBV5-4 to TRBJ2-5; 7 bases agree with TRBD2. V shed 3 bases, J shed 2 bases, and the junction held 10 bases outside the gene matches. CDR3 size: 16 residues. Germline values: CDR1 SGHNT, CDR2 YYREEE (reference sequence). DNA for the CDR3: TGTGCCAGCAGCTGGGGGTTGGGGACTATACAAGAGACCCAGTACTTC. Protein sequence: CASSWGLGTIQETQYF.

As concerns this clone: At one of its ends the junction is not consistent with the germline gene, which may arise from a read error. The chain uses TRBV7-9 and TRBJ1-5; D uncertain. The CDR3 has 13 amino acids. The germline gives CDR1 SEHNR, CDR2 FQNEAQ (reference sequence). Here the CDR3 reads CSSSSTTPQPQHF. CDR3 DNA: TGTTCCAGCAGCTCCACTACCCCGCAGCCCCAGCATTTT.

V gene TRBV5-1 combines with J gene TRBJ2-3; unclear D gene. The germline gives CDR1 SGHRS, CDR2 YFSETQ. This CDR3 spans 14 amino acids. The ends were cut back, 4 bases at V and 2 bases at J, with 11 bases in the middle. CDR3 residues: CASSAVRITDTQYF. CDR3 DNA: TGCGCCAGCAGCGCCGTGAGAATCACAGATACGCAGTATTTT. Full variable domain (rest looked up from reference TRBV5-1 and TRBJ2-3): KAGVTQTPRYLIKTRGQQVTLSCSPISGHRSVSWYQQTPGQGLQFLFEYFSETQRNKGNFPGRFSGRQFSNSRSEMNVSTLELGDSALYLCASSAVRITDTQYFGPGTRLTVL.

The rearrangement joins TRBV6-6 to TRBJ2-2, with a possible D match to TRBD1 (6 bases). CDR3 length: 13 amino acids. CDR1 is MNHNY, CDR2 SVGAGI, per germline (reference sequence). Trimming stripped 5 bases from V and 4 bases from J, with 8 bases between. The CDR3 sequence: CASSTTGTGELFF. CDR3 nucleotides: TGTGCCAGCAGTACGACAGGCACCGGGGAGCTGTTTTTT.

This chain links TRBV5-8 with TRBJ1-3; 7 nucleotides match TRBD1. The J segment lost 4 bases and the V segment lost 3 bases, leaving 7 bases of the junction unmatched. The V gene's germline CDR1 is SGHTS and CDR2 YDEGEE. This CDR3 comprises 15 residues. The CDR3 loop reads CASSSPRQGGNTIYF. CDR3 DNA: TGTGCCAGCAGCTCGCCACGACAGGGCGGAAACACCATATATTTT.